These 18 T cell receptor beta chains originate from one sample sequenced in a study of metastatic and nonmetastatic thyroid tumors. TCRdb re-called the PCR reads through MiXCR. The sample shows 9,000 to 13,000 clones, roughly 28% of them seen only once. The entire patient cohort was treatment-naive prior to thyroid surgery. The sequenced sample was tumor tissue. The receptor source for this set is a female donor with papillary thyroid cancer or a benign thyroid nodule (not recorded which). Some clones in this sample may be carry-over from other donors' samples.

The chain combines TRBV5-6 with TRBJ2-3; D uncertain. The germline V gene encodes CDR1 SGHDT and CDR2 YYEEEE. V was pared by 0 bases and J by 1 base, with 3 bases between. The CDR3 runs to 13 residues. The CDR3 sequence is CASSLAGTDTQYF. CDR3 sequence (DNA): TGTGCCAGCAGCTTGGCAGGCACAGATACGCAGTATTTT.

The chain employs TRBV27 and TRBJ2-5, with D possibly TRBD2 on 5 matching bases. V lost 6 bases, J lost 7 bases, and 18 bases lay in between. Germline CDR1 and CDR2: MNHEY and SMNVEV (reference sequence). The CDR3 extends over 14 amino acids. The CDR3 is CASSPGSRSGTQYF. The CDR3 DNA sequence: TGTGCCAGCAGCCCGGGGTCCCGGTCGGGGACCCAGTACTTC.

V usage is TRBV3-1 and J usage is TRBJ1-2; D perhaps matches TRBD1 (6 bases). Deletions cut 4 bases from V and 7 bases from J, with 19 bases between. The CDR3 contains 15 residues. Germline CDR1 is LGHDT and CDR2 is YNNKEL (reference sequence). The CDR3 DNA reads TGTGCCAGCAGCCGTTTACTACAGGGAGAAGTTGGCTACACCTTC. As protein: CASSRLLQGEVGYTF.

This clone was counted between two and nine times. The rearrangement links TRBV19 to TRBJ2-1; 14 bases line up with TRBD2. The germline V gene has CDR1 LNHDA and CDR2 SQIVND (reference sequence). The CDR3 has 16 residues. Trimming removed 7 bases from V and 9 bases from J; junction bases left unmatched: 11. The CDR3 sequence is CASTSGTSGRIVEQFF. The CDR3 DNA reads as TGTGCCAGTACTTCCGGGACTAGCGGGAGAATAGTTGAGCAGTTCTTC.

By sample fraction, this clone is medium-sized. The CDR3 region has the DNA TGTGCCAGCAGTTTGCGTAGCGGGCGGGTGGACGAGCAGTACTTC. It encodes CASSLRSGRVDEQYF. This chain joins TRBV28 and TRBJ2-7; 7 nucleotides align to TRBD2. The CDR3 spans 15 residues. V was clipped by 3 bases and J by 5 bases; unmatched bases: 10. Germline lookup yields CDR1 MDHEN and CDR2 SYDVKM.

By proportion, this clone is medium-sized. The rearrangement joins TRBV19 to TRBJ2-5; TRBD2 agrees at 7 bases. Germline lookup yields CDR1 LNHDA and CDR2 SQIVND (reference sequence). The CDR3 loop spans 13 amino acids. J lost 4 bases, V lost 9 bases, and 8 bases had no gene match. CDR3 amino acids: CASGPGLTETQYF. Written as DNA, the CDR3 is TGTGCCAGCGGACCGGGACTAACAGAGACCCAGTACTTC.

This clone was observed a few times. J is TRBJ1-2 and V is TRBV28; D is undetermined. Trimming took off 2 bases at V and 9 bases at J, with 7 bases between the two ends. The CDR3 runs to 11 residues. CDR1 is MDHEN and CDR2 is SYDVKM in the germline V gene. In DNA form, the CDR3 reads TGTGCCAGCAGTTTAACCCAGAGCTACACCTTC. Translation: CASSLTQSYTF.

This clone has more than one count but fewer than ten. This chain uses TRBV19 with TRBJ1-6, with D perhaps TRBD1 (5 bases). This CDR3 is built from 14 residues. Germline CDR1 reads LNHDA; CDR2 reads SQIVND (reference sequence). V lost 7 bases, J lost 7 bases, and 14 bases lay in between. CDR3 residues: CASTHGHLNSPLHF. In DNA form, the CDR3 reads TGTGCCAGTACCCACGGACACCTCAATTCACCCCTCCACTTT. Supplemented by reference TRBV19 and TRBJ1-6, the full variable domain reads DGGITQSPKYLFRKEGQNVTLSCEQNLNHDAMYWYRQDPGQGLRLIYYSQIVNDFQKGDIAEGYSVSREKKESFPLTVTSAQKNPTAFYLCASTHGHLNSPLHFGNGTRLTVT.

By proportion, this clone is medium-sized. V is TRBV5-1 and J is TRBJ1-1, with D perhaps matching TRBD1 (5 bases). Between the trimmed V and J ends, which lost 4 bases and 11 bases, there was a span of 24 bases. Germline V gives CDR1 SGHRS, CDR2 YFSETQ. CDR3 length equals 15 residues. The chain's CDR3 is CASSTTTGTAAGAFF. The CDR3 DNA sequence: TGCGCCAGCAGCACAACAACCGGGACGGCGGCCGGGGCTTTCTTT.

V usage is TRBV30 and J usage is TRBJ1-2; maybe TRBD1 (5 bases). CDR1 GTSNPN and CDR2 SVGIG come from the germline V gene (reference sequence). This CDR3 spans 12 amino acids. With 2 bases removed from V and 3 bases from J, the gap between germline ends came to 7 bases. The CDR3 spells CAWSWGDYGYTF. CDR3 sequence (DNA): TGTGCCTGGAGTTGGGGGGACTATGGCTACACCTTC.

This chain uses TRBV6-1 with TRBJ2-7, with D perhaps matching TRBD2 (7 bases). V was cut by 11 bases and J by 2 bases, with 10 bases left in between. This CDR3 comprises 11 residues. The germline V gene has CDR1 MNHNS and CDR2 SASEGT. The CDR3 DNA sequence: TGTGCCGGGGGGGCTACCTACGAGCAGTACTTC. It translates to CAGGATYEQYF.

This clone is large in the sample. The chain recombines TRBV12-3 or TRBV12-4 with TRBJ2-3; D not resolved. V shed 1 base and J shed 4 bases, with 6 bases lying between them. The length of the CDR3 is 13 residues. Written as DNA, the CDR3 is TGTGCCAGCAGTTTAGGAATATCAGATACGCAGTATTTT. Its protein is CASSLGISDTQYF.

This clone is medium-sized. This chain joins TRBV6-1 and TRBJ2-7; TRBD2 is a possible D gene (7 bases). Trimming took 6 bases from V and 4 from J, leaving 10 bases between them. The germline V gene has CDR1 MNHNS and CDR2 SASEGT. The CDR3 length is 12 residues. The CDR3 here is CASSGGLYEQYF. The CDR3, as DNA: TGTGCCAGCAGCGGGGGGCTATACGAGCAGTACTTC.

The chain has TRBV7-6 and TRBJ2-1; D assignment may be TRBD1 or TRBD2 (6 bases each). Per germline, CDR1 SGHVS and CDR2 FNYEAQ. The germline V and J ends were trimmed by 3 bases and 9 bases, with 15 bases remaining between them. The CDR3 is 14 residues long. The CDR3 bases are TGTGCCAGCAGCTTGCTTACGGGGGCCGGTGAGCAGTTCTTC. Translation: CASSLLTGAGEQFF.

The DNA for the CDR3 is TGCGCCAGCAGCCTTTACGGGGGGCCCACAGATACGCAGTATTTT. It codes for CASSLYGGPTDTQYF. V is TRBV4-1 and J is TRBJ2-3, with D possibly TRBD2 on 7 matching bases. This CDR3 comprises 15 residues. Germline V gene lookup returns CDR1 MGHRA and CDR2 YSYEKL. The V gene lost 4 bases and the J gene lost 2 bases, with 13 bases spanning the gap.

This clone has just a few counts. This chain joins TRBV6-5 and TRBJ2-7; 14 bases are a match to TRBD2. The CDR3 has 17 residues. Germline trimming cut 2 bases from V and 6 bases from J; bases unmatched to any gene: 9. Germline V gives CDR1 MNHEY, CDR2 SVGAGI. CDR3 loop: CASSYRPTSGRAVEQYF. For the CDR3, the DNA is TGTGCCAGCAGTTACCGCCCGACTAGCGGGAGGGCCGTCGAGCAGTACTTC.

The gene calls are TRBV7-2 and TRBJ2-3, with no clear D. Germline V gene data show CDR1 as SGHTA and CDR2 as FQGNSA. V lost 1 base and J lost 0, with 5 bases in between. There are 14 residues in the CDR3. CDR3 sequence reads: CASSLVASTDTQYF. CDR3 DNA: TGTGCCAGCAGCTTAGTCGCAAGCACAGATACGCAGTATTTT.

This clone appeared a few times. The V and J genes are TRBV6-1 and TRBJ1-6, with 9 bases matching TRBD1. Germline V gene lookup returns CDR1 MNHNS and CDR2 SASEGT. The J segment lost 4 bases and the V segment lost 7 bases, leaving 5 bases of the junction unmatched. CDR3 length: 15 residues. CDR3: CASKPGQGYNSPLHF. The CDR3 DNA sequence: TGTGCCAGCAAACCGGGACAGGGATATAATTCACCCCTCCACTTT.